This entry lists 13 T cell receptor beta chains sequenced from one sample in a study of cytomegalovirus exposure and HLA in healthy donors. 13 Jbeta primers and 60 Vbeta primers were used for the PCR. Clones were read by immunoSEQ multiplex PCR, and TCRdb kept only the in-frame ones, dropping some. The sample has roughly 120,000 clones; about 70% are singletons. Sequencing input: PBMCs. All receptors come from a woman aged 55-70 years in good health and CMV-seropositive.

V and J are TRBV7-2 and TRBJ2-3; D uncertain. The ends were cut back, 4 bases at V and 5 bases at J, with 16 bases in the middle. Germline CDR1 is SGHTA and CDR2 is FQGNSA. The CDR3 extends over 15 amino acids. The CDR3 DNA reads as TGTGCCAGCAGCTCTTTATCCTCGTTGAGAGATACGCAGTATTTT. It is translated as CASSSLSSLRDTQYF.

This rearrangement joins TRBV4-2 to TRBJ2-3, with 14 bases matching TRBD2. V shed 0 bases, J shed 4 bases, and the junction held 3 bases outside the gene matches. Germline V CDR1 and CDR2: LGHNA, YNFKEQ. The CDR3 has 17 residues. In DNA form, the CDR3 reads TGTGCCAGCAGCCAAGAAACGACTAGCGGGGGGGCAGATACGCAGTATTTT. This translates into CASSQETTSGGADTQYF.

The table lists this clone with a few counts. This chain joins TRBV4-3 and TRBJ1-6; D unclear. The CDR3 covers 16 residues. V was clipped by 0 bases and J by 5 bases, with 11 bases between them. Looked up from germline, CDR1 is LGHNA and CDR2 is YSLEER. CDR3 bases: TGCGCCAGCAGCCAAGATCGGGGTCTCGATAATTCACCCCTCCACTTT. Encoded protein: CASSQDRGLDNSPLHF.

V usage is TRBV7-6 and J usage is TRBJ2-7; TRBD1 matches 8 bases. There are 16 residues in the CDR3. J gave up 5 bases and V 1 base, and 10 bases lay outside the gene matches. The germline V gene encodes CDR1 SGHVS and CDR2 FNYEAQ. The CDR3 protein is CASSLEAPGGKDEQYF. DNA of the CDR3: TGTGCCAGCAGCTTAGAAGCCCCAGGGGGCAAGGACGAGCAGTACTTC.

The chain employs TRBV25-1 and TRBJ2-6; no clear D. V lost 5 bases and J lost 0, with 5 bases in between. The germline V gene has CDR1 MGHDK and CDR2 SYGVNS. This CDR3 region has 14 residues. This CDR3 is CASSRSSGANVLTF. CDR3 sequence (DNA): TGTGCCAGCAGTCGGAGCTCTGGGGCCAACGTCCTGACTTTC.

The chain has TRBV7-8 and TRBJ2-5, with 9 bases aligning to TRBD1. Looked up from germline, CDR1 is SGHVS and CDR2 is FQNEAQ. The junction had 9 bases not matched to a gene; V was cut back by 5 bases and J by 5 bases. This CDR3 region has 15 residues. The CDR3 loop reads CASSVPGQGGETQYF. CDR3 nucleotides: TGTGCCAGCAGCGTGCCGGGACAGGGAGGCGAGACCCAGTACTTC.

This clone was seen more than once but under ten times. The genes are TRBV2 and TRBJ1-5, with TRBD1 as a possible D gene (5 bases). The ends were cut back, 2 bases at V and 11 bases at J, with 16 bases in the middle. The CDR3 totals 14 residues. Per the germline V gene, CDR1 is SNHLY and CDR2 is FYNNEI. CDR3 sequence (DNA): TGTGCCAGCAGTGAAATGAGCAGACAGCAGACCCAGCATTTT. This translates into CASSEMSRQQTQHF.

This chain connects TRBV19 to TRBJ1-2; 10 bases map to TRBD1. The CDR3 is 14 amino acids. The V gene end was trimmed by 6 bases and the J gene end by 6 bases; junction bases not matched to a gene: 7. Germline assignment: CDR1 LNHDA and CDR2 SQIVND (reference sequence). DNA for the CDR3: TGTGCCAGTAGGGGTCGACAGGGGGCGGATGGCTACACCTTC. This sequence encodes CASRGRQGADGYTF.

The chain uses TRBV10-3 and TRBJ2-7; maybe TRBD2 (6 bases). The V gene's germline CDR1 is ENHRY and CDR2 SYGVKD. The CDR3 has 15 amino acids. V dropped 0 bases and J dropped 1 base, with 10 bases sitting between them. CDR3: CAISESGTRSYEQYF. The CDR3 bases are TGTGCCATCAGTGAGTCAGGGACTCGATCCTACGAGCAGTACTTC.

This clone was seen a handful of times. In nucleotides, the CDR3 is TGTGCCAGCAGCGTAGGGGGACTAGCGGCTAGCACAGATACGCAGTATTTT. Encoded protein: CASSVGGLAASTDTQYF. The V call is TRBV9, the J call TRBJ2-3, with TRBD2 matching over 11 bases. The junction had 3 bases not matched to a gene; V was cut back by 0 bases and J by 0 bases. CDR1 and CDR2 (germline): SGDLS, YYNGEE. This CDR3 is 17 amino acids long.

Here the CDR3 DNA reads TGTGCCAGCACCGCTATGGGGGAGGGTGGCTACACCTTC. Translation: CASTAMGEGGYTF. The chain is built from TRBV6-1 and TRBJ1-2, with D perhaps TRBD1 (5 bases). This CDR3 contains 13 residues. Per germline, CDR1 MNHNS and CDR2 SASEGT. The V end was cut by 7 bases, the J end by 7 bases, with 16 bases between.

CDR3 coding DNA: TGTGCCAGCAGCCCTGGACTAGCGGGGTCCTACGAGCAGTACTTC. The encoded protein is CASSPGLAGSYEQYF. The chain joins TRBV7-9 to TRBJ2-7; TRBD2 aligns across 12 bases. CDR1 and CDR2 (germline): SEHNR, FQNEAQ (reference sequence). The CDR3 runs 15 residues. V shed 5 bases and J 1 base; nucleotides not matched to a gene: 3.

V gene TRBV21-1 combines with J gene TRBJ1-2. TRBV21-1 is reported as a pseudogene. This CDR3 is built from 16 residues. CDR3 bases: TGTGCCAGCAGCAAAGCGAGGGAAGGGAGGGCCTATGGCTACACCTTC. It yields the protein CASSKAREGRAYGYTF.